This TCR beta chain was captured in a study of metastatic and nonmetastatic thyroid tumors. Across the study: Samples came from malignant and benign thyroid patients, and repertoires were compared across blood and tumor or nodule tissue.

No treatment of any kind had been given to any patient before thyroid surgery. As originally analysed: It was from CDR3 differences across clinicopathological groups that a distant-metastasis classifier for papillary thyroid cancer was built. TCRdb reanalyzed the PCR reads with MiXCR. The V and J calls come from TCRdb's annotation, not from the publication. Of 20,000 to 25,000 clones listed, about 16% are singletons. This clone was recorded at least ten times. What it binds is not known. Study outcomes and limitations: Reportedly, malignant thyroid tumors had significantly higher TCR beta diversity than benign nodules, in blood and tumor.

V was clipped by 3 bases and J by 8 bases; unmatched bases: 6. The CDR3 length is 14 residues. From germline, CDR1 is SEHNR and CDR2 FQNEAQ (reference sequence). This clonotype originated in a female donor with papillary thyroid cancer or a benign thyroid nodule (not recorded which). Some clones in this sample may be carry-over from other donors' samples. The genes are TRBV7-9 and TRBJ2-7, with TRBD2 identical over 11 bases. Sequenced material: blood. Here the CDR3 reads CASSFVAGGQQQYF. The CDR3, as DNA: TGTGCCAGCAGCTTTGTAGCGGGAGGGCAGCAGCAGTACTTC.